The 7 T cell receptor beta chains presented below share a single source sample, sequenced in a study of metastatic and nonmetastatic thyroid tumors. Patients were all untreated before their thyroid surgery. TCRdb re-clonotyped the PCR reads via MiXCR. The repertoire holds about 40,000 clones, around 10% seen once, with 20% to 25% in the top ten. Sequences were obtained from blood. Receptors were obtained from a female donor with papillary thyroid cancer or a benign thyroid nodule (not recorded which). Some clones in this sample may be carry-over from other donors' samples.

This chain uses TRBV7-3 with TRBJ2-3; D is ambiguous. The CDR3 runs to 15 residues. The germline gives CDR1 SGHTA, CDR2 FQGTGA. Deletions cut 3 bases from V and 3 bases from J, with 13 bases between. The CDR3 DNA sequence: TGTGCCAGCAGCTTGGGTATCCAAGGGACAGATACGCAGTATTTT. Its translation: CASSLGIQGTDTQYF.

This clone was recorded many times. This rearrangement joins TRBV30 to TRBJ1-3; D possibly corresponds to TRBD1 (6 bases). Trimming pared 4 bases from V and 3 bases from J, leaving 13 bases between. This CDR3 has 14 residues. Per the germline V gene, CDR1 is GTSNPN and CDR2 is SVGIG (reference sequence). The CDR3 nucleotides are TGTGCCTGGAACTGGGGGCAGGGTGGAAACACCATATATTTT. It specifies CAWNWGQGGNTIYF.

This clone occurred many times. This sequence joins TRBV18 and TRBJ1-5; the D gene is possibly TRBD1 (5 bases). Deletions cut 4 bases from V and 4 bases from J, with 14 bases between. Per the germline V gene, CDR1 is KGHSH and CDR2 is LQKENI. The CDR3 totals 15 residues. The CDR3: CASSLNPGDNQPQHF. The CDR3 nucleotides read TGTGCCAGCTCACTCAACCCGGGGGATAATCAGCCCCAGCATTTT.

This clone was observed many times. This rearrangement joins TRBV7-6 to TRBJ2-7, with a possible D match to TRBD1 (5 bases). V lost 1 base and J 2 bases, leaving 9 bases between the germline ends. The germline V gene has CDR1 SGHVS and CDR2 FNYEAQ. CDR3 length: 14 amino acids. In DNA, the CDR3 is TGTGCCAGCAGCTTAGGGGGCAGGACCTACGAGCAGTACTTC. It specifies CASSLGGRTYEQYF. Looking up the rest from reference TRBV7-6 and TRBJ2-7 gives the full variable domain: GAGVSQSPRYKVTKRGQDVALRCDPISGHVSLYWYRQALGQGPEFLTYFNYEAQQDKSGLPNDRFSAERPEGSISTLTIQRTEQRDSAMYRCASSLGGRTYEQYFGPGTRLTVT.

This clone was counted many times. V is TRBV28 and J is TRBJ1-1, with D perhaps matching TRBD1 (5 bases). The germline V and J ends were trimmed by 7 bases and 6 bases, with 18 bases remaining between them. Germline assignment: CDR1 MDHEN and CDR2 SYDVKM. The CDR3 has 14 amino acids. CDR3 protein: CASTAGWMEAEAFF. CDR3 sequence (DNA): TGTGCCAGCACCGCAGGGTGGATGGAGGCTGAAGCTTTCTTT.

This clone occurred many times. The chain links TRBV20-1 to TRBJ2-7; weak D call: TRBD1 (5 bases). Germline-derived CDR1 and CDR2 are DFQATT and SNEGSKA (reference sequence). The CDR3 totals 14 residues. Deletions cut 0 bases from V and 7 bases from J, with 16 bases between. The CDR3 here is CSARDPKGLFEQYF. CDR3 in DNA: TGCAGTGCTAGAGATCCCAAGGGGCTCTTTGAGCAGTACTTC.

This clone was found many times. This rearrangement joins TRBV6-1 to TRBJ2-3, with 11 bases fitting TRBD1. V shed 7 bases, J shed 6 bases, and the junction held 6 bases outside the gene matches. Germline V lookup: CDR1 MNHNS, CDR2 SASEGT. This CDR3 is 14 amino acids long. DNA of the CDR3: TGTGCCAGCACTTGGGACAGGGGGGTCGATACGCAGTATTTT. Translating it yields CASTWDRGVDTQYF.